This is a list of T cell receptor beta chains from one sample in a study of control samples from healthy donors and cancer patients. The repertoire was sequenced with immunoSEQ multiplex PCR; TCRdb's copy has only in-frame clones and lacks some. The sample records around 250,000 clones, more than 65% being singletons. The specimen sequenced was PBMCs. These receptor sequences come from a woman aged 60-75 years with lung cancer. Each CDR3 is given with its conserved first and last residue. D genes are given only for firm matches. A row's size may be missing; if present it is once, few, many or a size class.

d_call: TRBD1
clone_size: -
v_call: TRBV5-1
cdr3_length: 14
j_call: TRBJ2-5
cdr3_aa: CASSPGTGQETQYF
cdr3_nt: TGCGCCAGCAGCCCAGGGACAGGGCAGGAGACCCAGTACTTC

d_call: -
clone_size: -
v_call: TRBV5-1
cdr3_length: 16
j_call: TRBJ2-5
cdr3_aa: CASSLGLGAARETQYF
cdr3_nt: TGCGCCAGCAGCTTGGGACTGGGGGCCGCTCGGGAGACCCAGTACTTC

d_call: TRBD1
clone_size: -
v_call: TRBV5-5
cdr3_length: 12
j_call: TRBJ2-7
cdr3_aa: CASTITGVEQYF
cdr3_nt: TGTGCCAGCACCATAACAGGGGTCGAGCAGTACTTC

d_call: TRBD2
clone_size: -
v_call: TRBV28
cdr3_length: 13
j_call: TRBJ2-7
cdr3_aa: CASKGGGFYEQYF
cdr3_nt: TGTGCCAGCAAGGGCGGGGGATTCTACGAGCAGTACTTC

d_call: -
clone_size: -
v_call: TRBV4-1
cdr3_length: 16
j_call: TRBJ2-1
cdr3_aa: CASSQETLYTYNEQFF
cdr3_nt: TGCGCCAGCAGCCAAGAGACGCTCTATACCTACAATGAGCAGTTCTTC

d_call: -
clone_size: -
v_call: TRBV6-5
cdr3_length: 14
j_call: TRBJ2-5
cdr3_aa: CASSYSYRQETQYF
cdr3_nt: TGTGCCAGCAGTTACTCGTACCGGCAAGAGACCCAGTACTTC

d_call: -
clone_size: -
v_call: TRBV6-6
cdr3_length: 14
j_call: TRBJ1-1
cdr3_aa: CASRPGTGNTEAFF
cdr3_nt: TGTGCCAGCAGACCAGGGACGGGGAACACTGAAGCTTTCTTT

d_call: -
clone_size: -
v_call: TRBV19
cdr3_length: 12
j_call: TRBJ1-2
cdr3_aa: CASSIEGNRYTF
cdr3_nt: TGTGCCAGTAGTATAGAGGGGAACCGCTACACCTTC

d_call: -
clone_size: -
v_call: TRBV29-1
cdr3_length: 10
j_call: TRBJ1-2
cdr3_aa: CSVGASGYTF
cdr3_nt: TGCAGCGTAGGAGCCAGCGGCTACACCTTC

d_call: TRBD1
clone_size: -
v_call: TRBV2
cdr3_length: 14
j_call: TRBJ2-2
cdr3_aa: CASKDRVHTGELFF
cdr3_nt: TGTGCCAGCAAGGACAGGGTCCACACCGGGGAGCTGTTTTTT

d_call: -
clone_size: -
v_call: TRBV6-5
cdr3_length: 11
j_call: TRBJ2-7
cdr3_aa: CASSRLGEQYF
cdr3_nt: TGTGCCAGCAGCCGCTTGGGCGAGCAGTACTTC

d_call: -
clone_size: -
v_call: TRBV28
cdr3_length: 14
j_call: TRBJ1-4
cdr3_aa: CASSLSGRGEKLFF
cdr3_nt: TGTGCCAGCAGTTTATCGGGGCGTGGGGAAAAACTGTTTTTT

d_call: TRBD2
clone_size: -
v_call: TRBV5-1
cdr3_length: 15
j_call: TRBJ2-7
cdr3_aa: CASSEGLADSYEQYF
cdr3_nt: TGCGCCAGCAGCGAAGGACTAGCGGATTCCTACGAGCAGTACTTC

d_call: TRBD2
clone_size: -
v_call: TRBV6-2/TRBV6-3
cdr3_length: 15
j_call: TRBJ2-5
cdr3_aa: CASSYSGLDQETQYF
cdr3_nt: TGTGCCAGCAGTTACTCGGGACTAGACCAAGAGACCCAGTACTTC

d_call: -
clone_size: -
v_call: TRBV7-9
cdr3_length: 13
j_call: TRBJ1-1
cdr3_aa: CASSPRANTEAFF
cdr3_nt: TGTGCCAGCAGCCCGCGCGCTAACACTGAAGCTTTCTTT

d_call: -
clone_size: -
v_call: TRBV4-2
cdr3_length: 15
j_call: TRBJ1-6
cdr3_aa: CASSQSQGGDSPLHF
cdr3_nt: TGTGCCAGCAGCCAGTCCCAGGGAGGGGATTCACCCCTCCACTTT

d_call: -
clone_size: -
v_call: TRBV29-1
cdr3_length: 15
j_call: TRBJ2-3
cdr3_aa: CSAPVGGGGTDTQYF
cdr3_nt: TGCAGCGCGCCCGTGGGGGGTGGAGGCACAGATACGCAGTATTTT

d_call: -
clone_size: -
v_call: TRBV3-1/TRBV3-2
cdr3_length: 12
j_call: TRBJ2-1
cdr3_aa: CASSVTSREQFF
cdr3_nt: TGTGCCAGCAGCGTAACTAGCCGGGAGCAGTTCTTC

d_call: TRBD1
clone_size: -
v_call: TRBV6-5
cdr3_length: 15
j_call: TRBJ1-6
cdr3_aa: CASERGDRGRSPLHF
cdr3_nt: TGTGCCAGCGAAAGGGGGGACAGGGGAAGGTCACCCCTCCACTTT

d_call: -
clone_size: -
v_call: TRBV27
cdr3_length: 13
j_call: TRBJ2-2
cdr3_aa: CASYSPLTGELFF
cdr3_nt: TGTGCCAGCTACAGCCCTTTAACCGGGGAGCTGTTTTTT

d_call: -
clone_size: -
v_call: TRBV3-1/TRBV3-2
cdr3_length: 14
j_call: TRBJ1-6
cdr3_aa: CASSQGWFGSPLHF
cdr3_nt: TGTGCCAGCAGCCAGGGCTGGTTCGGTTCACCCCTCCACTTT

d_call: TRBD1
clone_size: -
v_call: TRBV20-1
cdr3_length: 11
j_call: TRBJ2-1
cdr3_aa: CSATETGGQFF
cdr3_nt: TGCAGTGCCACTGAGACAGGGGGCCAGTTCTTC

d_call: TRBD2
clone_size: -
v_call: TRBV7-3
cdr3_length: 16
j_call: TRBJ2-2
cdr3_aa: CASSSGLAGNTGELFF
cdr3_nt: TGTGCCAGCAGCTCGGGACTAGCGGGGAACACCGGGGAGCTGTTTTTT

d_call: -
clone_size: -
v_call: TRBV6-5
cdr3_length: 15
j_call: TRBJ2-1
cdr3_aa: CASSVRGTTYNEQFF
cdr3_nt: TGTGCCAGCAGCGTCCGAGGCACTACCTACAATGAGCAGTTCTTC

d_call: TRBD1
clone_size: -
v_call: TRBV27
cdr3_length: 15
j_call: TRBJ2-1
cdr3_aa: CASSFWGQNYNEQFF
cdr3_nt: TGTGCCAGCAGTTTTTGGGGACAGAACTACAATGAGCAGTTCTTC

d_call: TRBD1
clone_size: -
v_call: TRBV5-1
cdr3_length: 14
j_call: TRBJ2-7
cdr3_aa: CASSNGQGTYEQYF
cdr3_nt: TGCGCCAGCAGCAACGGACAGGGGACCTACGAGCAGTACTTC

d_call: -
clone_size: -
v_call: TRBV18
cdr3_length: 14
j_call: TRBJ2-7
cdr3_aa: CASSPDGSSYEQYF
cdr3_nt: TGTGCCAGCTCACCCGACGGGAGCTCCTACGAGCAGTACTTC

d_call: -
clone_size: -
v_call: TRBV6-5
cdr3_length: 14
j_call: TRBJ2-5
cdr3_aa: CASRREPSLETQYF
cdr3_nt: TGTGCCAGCAGGAGAGAACCTTCCCTGGAGACCCAGTACTTC

d_call: -
clone_size: -
v_call: TRBV12-5
cdr3_length: 17
j_call: TRBJ1-6
cdr3_aa: CASGLVVGRDNNSPLHF
cdr3_nt: TGTGCTAGTGGTTTGGTAGTAGGGAGGGATAATAATTCACCCCTCCACTTT

d_call: -
clone_size: -
v_call: TRBV9
cdr3_length: 13
j_call: TRBJ2-3
cdr3_aa: CASSVPGTDTQYF
cdr3_nt: TGTGCCAGCAGCGTACCGGGGACAGATACGCAGTATTTT

d_call: -
clone_size: few
v_call: TRBV9
cdr3_length: 13
j_call: TRBJ2-1
cdr3_aa: CASSQRLHNEQFF
cdr3_nt: TGTGCCAGCAGTCAACGACTCCACAATGAGCAGTTCTTC